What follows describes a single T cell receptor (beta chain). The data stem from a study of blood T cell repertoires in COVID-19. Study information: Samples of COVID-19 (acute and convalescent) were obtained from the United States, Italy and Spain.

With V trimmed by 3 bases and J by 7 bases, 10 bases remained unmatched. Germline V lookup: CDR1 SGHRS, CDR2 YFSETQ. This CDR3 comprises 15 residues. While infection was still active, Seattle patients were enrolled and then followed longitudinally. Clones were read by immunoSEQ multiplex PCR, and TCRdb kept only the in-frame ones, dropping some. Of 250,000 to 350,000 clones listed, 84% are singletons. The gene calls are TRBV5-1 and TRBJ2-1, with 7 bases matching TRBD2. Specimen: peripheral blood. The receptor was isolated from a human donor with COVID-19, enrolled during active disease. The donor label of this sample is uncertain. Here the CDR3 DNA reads TGCGCCAGCAGCTCGACACCAAGCGGGATGAATGAGCAGTTCTTC. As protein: CASSSTPSGMNEQFF.